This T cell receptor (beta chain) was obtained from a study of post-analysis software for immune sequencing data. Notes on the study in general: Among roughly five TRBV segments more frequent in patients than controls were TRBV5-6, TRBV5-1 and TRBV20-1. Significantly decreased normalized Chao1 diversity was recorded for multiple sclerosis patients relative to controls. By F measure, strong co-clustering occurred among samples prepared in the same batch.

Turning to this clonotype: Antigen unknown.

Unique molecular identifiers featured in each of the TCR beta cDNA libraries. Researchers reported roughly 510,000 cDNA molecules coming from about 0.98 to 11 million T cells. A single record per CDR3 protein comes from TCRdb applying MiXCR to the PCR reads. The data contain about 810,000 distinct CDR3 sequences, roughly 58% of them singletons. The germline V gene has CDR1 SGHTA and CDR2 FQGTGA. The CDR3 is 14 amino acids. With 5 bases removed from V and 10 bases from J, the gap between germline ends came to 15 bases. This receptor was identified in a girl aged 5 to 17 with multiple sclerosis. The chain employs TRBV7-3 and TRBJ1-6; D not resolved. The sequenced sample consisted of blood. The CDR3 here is CASSPRHGVSPLHF. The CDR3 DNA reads TGTGCCAGCAGCCCGAGACATGGGGTATCACCCCTCCACTTT. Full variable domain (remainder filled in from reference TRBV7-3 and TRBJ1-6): GAGVSQTPSNKVTEKGKYVELRCDPISGHTALYWYRQSLGQGPEFLIYFQGTGAADDSGLPNDRFFAVRPEGSVSTLKIQRTERGDSAVYLCASSPRHGVSPLHFGNGTRLTVT.